What follows describes a single T cell receptor (beta chain). As yet, its antigen is unknown. The germline V and J ends were trimmed by 3 bases and 4 bases, with 16 bases remaining between them. There are 15 residues in the CDR3. Looked up from germline, CDR1 is SGHTA and CDR2 is FQGNSA. This sample is part of a study of T cells in localized non-small cell lung cancer. Using immunoSEQ multiplex PCR, the repertoire was profiled, and TCRdb retains in-frame clones only, with some absent. The top ten hold roughly 9% of the sample, which has 70,000 to 100,000 clones, 80% seen once. Study conclusions and caveats: Adjacent lung tissue had a median approximately 61 of the top 100 clones found in the tumor. Peak T cell clonality was found in uninvolved adjacent lung, exceeding tumor. Only one tumor region went through sequencing, so heterogeneity may still be there.

The source was peripheral blood, collected before any cancer treatment. The TCR originated in an older female donor with stage I lung adenocarcinoma. The gene calls are TRBV7-2 and TRBJ2-7; possibly TRBD2 for D (5 bases). CDR3 sequence: CASSLDSTLGYEQYF. For the CDR3, the DNA is TGTGCCAGCAGCTTGGACTCAACTCTTGGGTACGAGCAGTACTTC.